This entry describes one T cell receptor (beta chain). The CDR3 is 17 residues long. Germline CDR1 and CDR2: SGHTA and FQGTGA. Trimming pared 3 bases from V and 0 bases from J, leaving 16 bases between. This record comes from a study of OX40 agonist ivuxolimab in advanced cancers. Generated by immunoSEQ multiplex PCR, the TCRdb table keeps only in-frame clones and is missing some. Of 72,000 or so clones in the sample, approximately 83% are singletons; the top ten hold 4.4%. V is TRBV7-3 and J is TRBJ2-3; tentatively, D is TRBD2 (6 bases). The receptor was isolated from an adult with an advanced solid tumor such as melanoma, head and neck, liver or kidney cancer. Sample: CD4+ or CD8+ T cells sorted from blood, taken in a trial of the OX40 agonist ivuxolimab. The CDR3 nucleotides read TGTGCCAGCAGCTTCTCGCATAGCGGCGCTAGCACAGATACGCAGTATTTT. Protein: CASSFSHSGASTDTQYF.